This TCR beta chain was documented in a study of T cell responses to AZD1222 COVID-19 vaccine. Study-wide results and limits: Females outnumbered males among donors, who were mostly white British; clonal diversity was possibly underestimated. Along spike, vaccine-associated CD4 TCRs were found throughout, with dominance at 160-218 and 743-854. Reports indicate that nearly half of spike-specific TCRs are directed at unmutated variant regions.

A remark on this clone: The antigen is undetermined.

Only in-frame clones appear in the TCRdb table, and some are missing; sequencing was by immunoSEQ multiplex PCR. The table shows over 60,000 clones, with 80% to 90% occurring only once. Trimming left V 0 bases short and J 4 bases short, with 12 bases between. CDR1 is LGHDT, CDR2 YNNKEL, per germline (reference sequence). This CDR3 has 15 residues. The source is an adult in good health. The V call is TRBV3-1 (or the pseudogene TRBV3-2), the J call TRBJ1-2; D is unresolved. The sample here was peripheral blood, taken on day 0 of AZD1222 vaccination. The CDR3 sequence: CASSQDPGFTYGYTF. In nucleotides, the CDR3 is TGTGCCAGCAGCCAAGATCCGGGGTTTACCTATGGCTACACCTTC.